The 8 T cell receptor beta chains below were found in one sample sequenced in a study of beta chain features in type 1 diabetes. Sequenced material consisted of expressed TCRB transcripts (all of the isolated RNA was reverse transcribed). Libraries were prepared by immunoSEQ multiplex PCR; TCRdb keeps only in-frame clonotypes and omits some of them. Of 400,000 to 500,000 clones in the sample, 14% were seen once. The specimen was naive CD4+ T cells from blood. Receptor source: a man aged 30 to 45 in good health.

This clone was detected a few times. The J gene is TRBJ1-2, the V gene TRBV19; 9 bases are shared with TRBD1. Trimming removed 7 bases from V and 6 bases from J; junction bases left unmatched: 6. This CDR3 is 13 amino acids long. Germline V lookup: CDR1 LNHDA, CDR2 SQIVND (reference sequence). CDR3: CASTSDRGNGYTF. The CDR3 nucleotides are TGTGCCAGTACCTCGGACAGGGGAAATGGCTACACCTTC.

The chain joins TRBV30 to TRBJ2-1; weak D call: TRBD1 (6 bases). The CDR3 is 11 residues long. Trimming took 3 bases from V and 15 from J, leaving 15 bases between them. Looked up from germline, CDR1 is GTSNPN and CDR2 is SVGIG (reference sequence). CDR3 DNA: TGTGCCTGGAGAACAGGGCTCAAAGGGTTCTTC. Protein product: CAWRTGLKGFF. Together with reference TRBV30 and TRBJ2-1, the CDR3 gives the full variable domain: SQTIHQWPATLVQPVGSPLSLECTVEGTSNPNLYWYRQAAGRGLQLLFYSVGIGQISSEVPQNLSASRPQDRQFILSSKKLLLSDSGFYLCAWRTGLKGFFGPGTRLTVL.

Only a few counts were recorded for this clone. This chain joins TRBV11-2 and TRBJ1-2, with 9 positions matching TRBD1. Germline CDR1 is SGHAT and CDR2 is FQNNGV. The V gene end was trimmed by 4 bases and the J gene end by 2 bases; junction bases not matched to a gene: 5. This CDR3 has 15 amino acids. CDR3 DNA sequence: TGTGCCAGCAGCTCCTACAGGGGGCGGAACTATGGCTACACCTTC. This gives the protein CASSSYRGRNYGYTF.

The chain carries TRBV30 and TRBJ1-4; D is ambiguous. The CDR3 has 11 amino acids. Germline CDR1 GTSNPN, CDR2 SVGIG (reference sequence). The V and J ends lost 0 bases and 5 bases respectively, with 1 base between them. CDR3 coding DNA: TGTGCCTGGAGTGTGAATGAAAAACTGTTTTTT. Translated: CAWSVNEKLFF.

This clone was observed once. V is TRBV5-1 and J is TRBJ2-7; D is perhaps TRBD1 (6 bases). Trimming took off 4 bases at V and 2 bases at J, with 19 bases between the two ends. This CDR3 spans 16 amino acids. Germline V gene sequence: CDR1 SGHRS, CDR2 YFSETQ. CDR3 in amino acids: CASSGLVGTPTYEQYF. The DNA of the CDR3 is TGCGCCAGCAGCGGGCTAGTGGGGACACCTACCTACGAGCAGTACTTC.

The chain has TRBV29-1 and TRBJ2-1, with D perhaps matching TRBD1 (5 bases). The germline gives CDR1 SQVTM, CDR2 ANQGSEA. The CDR3 runs to 14 residues. V lost 5 bases to trimming and J lost 0 bases, with 11 bases between them. This chain's CDR3 is CSVKGMSSYNEQFF. The CDR3 DNA reads TGCAGCGTTAAGGGGATGAGCTCCTACAATGAGCAGTTCTTC.

This clone was counted a few times. The chain links TRBV30 to TRBJ1-5; no clear D. There are 14 residues in the CDR3. Trimming pared 2 bases from V and 1 base from J, leaving 9 bases between. The germline gives CDR1 GTSNPN, CDR2 SVGIG (reference sequence). The CDR3 bases are TGTGCCTGGAGTAACGGACTAAGCAATCAGCCCCAGCATTTT. Its protein product is CAWSNGLSNQPQHF.

This clone was detected a few times. V gene TRBV29-1 combines with J gene TRBJ1-4, with TRBD1 as a possible D gene (5 bases). V was pared by 7 bases and J by 5 bases, with 11 bases between. The CDR3 is made up of 12 amino acids. Germline V CDR1 and CDR2: SQVTM, ANQGSEA. CDR3 residues: CSAVEGNEKLFF. CDR3 bases: TGCAGCGCAGTAGAGGGGAATGAAAAACTGTTTTTT.